This is a list of T cell receptor beta chains from one sample in a study of response to subunit inactivated influenza vaccine. Each CDR3 protein gets one entry after TCRdb re-called the RT-PCR reads with MiXCR. Of about 180,000 distinct CDR3 sequences listed, about 9% are singletons. The source material was non-naive T cells sorted from PBMCs, sampled on the day of vaccination. The origin of the receptors is a man in his fifties or sixties who received an inactivated influenza vaccine. CDR3s include the opening cysteine and the closing phenylalanine or tryptophan. The D gene is left open where the match is weak. Size is stated for part of the rows, as once, few or many counts, or as a class when the clone is expanded.

size	J	D	V	CDR3	DNA
many	TRBJ2-5	NA	TRBV7-7	CASSPYGGETQYF	TGTGCTAGCAGCCCGTATGGGGGAGAGACCCAGTACTTC
NA	TRBJ2-3	TRBD2	TRBV7-2	CASSSSGSAPDTQYF	TGTGCCAGCAGCTCTAGCGGGAGTGCCCCAGATACGCAGTATTTT
NA	TRBJ2-7	NA	TRBV28	CASLGFEGSYEQYF	TGTGCCAGCCTGGGGTTCGAGGGAAGCTACGAGCAGTACTTC
NA	TRBJ2-5	NA	TRBV2	CASSEGRLGETQYF	TGTGCCAGCAGTGAAGGTAGATTGGGAGAGACCCAGTACTTC
NA	TRBJ2-2	NA	TRBV9	CASSVGGNTGELFF	TGTGCCAGCAGCGTAGGTGGGAACACCGGGGAGCTGTTTTTT
few	TRBJ2-1	TRBD1	TRBV12-3/TRBV12-4	CASSRTGNEQFF	TGTGCCAGCAGTCGGACAGGGAACGAGCAGTTCTTC
few	TRBJ1-4	NA	TRBV4-1	CASSQETHTTNEKLFF	TGCGCCAGCAGCCAAGAAACTCATACAACTAATGAAAAACTGTTTTTT
many	TRBJ2-1	NA	TRBV27	CASSDRGPRNEQFF	TGTGCCAGCAGCGACCGGGGACCTAGGAATGAGCAGTTCTTC
few	TRBJ1-1	NA	TRBV2	CASSWGGGTEAFF	TGTGCCAGCAGTTGGGGGGGAGGCACTGAAGCTTTCTTT
few	TRBJ1-1	NA	TRBV5-5	CASSLEAVGATEAFF	TGTGCCAGCAGCTTGGAGGCGGTAGGGGCCACTGAAGCTTTCTTT
few	TRBJ2-7	NA	TRBV27	CASSLKGKNYEQYF	TGTGCCAGCAGTTTAAAAGGTAAAAACTACGAGCAGTACTTC
few	TRBJ1-3	NA	TRBV7-2	CASSLGTQGNTIYF	TGTGCCAGCAGCTTAGGTACTCAAGGAAACACCATATATTTT
few	TRBJ2-1	NA	TRBV7-9	CASSFPLDIYNEQFF	TGTGCCAGCAGCTTCCCCCTGGACATCTACAATGAGCAGTTCTTC
many	TRBJ2-1	NA	TRBV20-1	CSAGGLAWGEQFF	TGCAGTGCTGGCGGACTTGCTTGGGGTGAGCAGTTCTTC
many	TRBJ2-7	NA	TRBV3-1	CASSPRVTPYEQYF	TGTGCCAGCAGCCCCAGGGTCACCCCCTACGAGCAGTACTTC
many	TRBJ2-3	NA	TRBV5-1	CASSFGGRTSGTDTQYF	TGCGCCAGCAGCTTTGGGGGACGCACCTCGGGCACAGATACGCAGTATTTT
many	TRBJ1-1	NA	TRBV4-1	CASSQEPWVGVTEAFF	TGCGCCAGCAGCCAAGAACCCTGGGTGGGGGTAACTGAAGCTTTCTTT
many	TRBJ2-7	NA	TRBV27	CASIGYSYEQYF	TGTGCCAGCATCGGGTACTCCTACGAGCAGTACTTC
many	TRBJ2-2	NA	TRBV9	CASSPITGIRTGELFF	TGTGCCAGCAGCCCCATAACAGGGATTCGCACCGGGGAGCTGTTTTTT
NA	TRBJ1-5	NA	TRBV5-1	CASSYPNSNQPQHF	TGCGCCAGCAGCTACCCGAATAGCAATCAGCCCCAGCATTTT
NA	TRBJ2-3	TRBD2	TRBV7-2	CASSPLGGGTDTQYF	TGTGCCAGCAGCCCCCTGGGGGGGGGCACAGATACGCAGTATTTT
NA	TRBJ2-3	NA	TRBV12-3/TRBV12-4	CASSSGHSTDTQYF	TGTGCCAGCAGTTCAGGGCACAGCACAGATACGCAGTATTTT
NA	TRBJ2-7	TRBD2	TRBV13	CASSLRTSLYEQYF	TGTGCCAGCAGCCTACGGACTAGCCTCTACGAGCAGTACTTC
few	TRBJ2-5	NA	TRBV20-1	CSARDRETQYF	TGCAGTGCTAGAGATCGAGAGACCCAGTACTTC
NA	TRBJ2-1	NA	TRBV18	CASSPPVGSRFF	TGTGCCAGCTCACCCCCCGTGGGCTCCCGGTTCTTC
many	TRBJ1-5	NA	TRBV27	CASSSRNQPQHF	TGTGCCAGCAGTTCCCGCAATCAGCCCCAGCATTTT
NA	TRBJ1-2	NA	TRBV12-3/TRBV12-4	CASSLGNNHYGYTF	TGTGCCAGCAGTTTGGGGAATAACCACTATGGCTACACCTTC
many	TRBJ2-3	NA	TRBV12-3/TRBV12-4	CASTRRGSDTQYF	TGTGCCAGCACTAGGCGAGGCTCAGATACGCAGTATTTT
few	TRBJ2-1	TRBD1	TRBV7-2	CASSKAPGQWEEQFF	TGTGCCAGCAGCAAAGCTCCGGGACAGTGGGAAGAGCAGTTCTTC
few	TRBJ2-3	TRBD1	TRBV3-1	CASSQEARTGGKNTQYF	TGTGCCAGCAGCCAAGAAGCTAGGACAGGGGGCAAAAATACGCAGTATTTT
NA	TRBJ2-1	TRBD1	TRBV7-2	CASSKDRGSYNEQFF	TGTGCCAGCAGTAAGGACAGGGGATCCTACAATGAGCAGTTCTTC
NA	TRBJ1-1	TRBD1	TRBV27	CASRRTGDMNTEAFF	TGTGCCAGCAGAAGGACAGGGGATATGAACACTGAAGCTTTCTTT
few	TRBJ2-7	NA	TRBV18	CASSMTYLQGTSGTRIWEQYF	TGTGCCAGCTCTATGACTTACCTTCAGGGGACGAGCGGGACACGAATATGGGAGCAGTACTTC
NA	TRBJ1-1	NA	TRBV7-2	CASSFPGPNTEAFF	TGTGCCAGCAGCTTCCCGGGACCGAACACTGAAGCTTTCTTT
many	TRBJ1-5	NA	TRBV29-1	CSVVTAPGQPQHF	TGCAGCGTCGTCACAGCGCCCGGTCAGCCCCAGCATTTT
many	TRBJ2-7	NA	TRBV5-1	CASSFGLQQGFHEQYF	TGCGCCAGCAGCTTTGGCCTCCAACAGGGTTTCCACGAGCAGTACTTC
NA	TRBJ1-6	TRBD1	TRBV5-6	CASQTGQAGSPLHF	TGTGCCAGCCAAACCGGACAGGCGGGCTCACCCCTCCACTTT
few	TRBJ1-4	NA	TRBV30	CAWSVRWEKLFF	TGTGCCTGGAGTGTACGTTGGGAAAAACTGTTTTTT
NA	TRBJ2-3	NA	TRBV10-1	CASSEGKTSGADTQYF	TGCGCCAGCAGTGAGGGAAAGACCTCGGGCGCAGATACGCAGTATTTT
NA	TRBJ2-1	TRBD2	TRBV6-2/TRBV6-3	CASSYSGLAGYNEQFF	TGTGCCAGCAGTTACTCGGGACTAGCGGGCTACAATGAGCAGTTCTTC
NA	TRBJ2-1	NA	TRBV5-1	CASSLSFGHRYNEQFF	TGCGCCAGCAGCTTGAGCTTCGGACACCGCTACAATGAGCAGTTCTTC
many	TRBJ2-7	TRBD1	TRBV3-1	CASSQDLMGQGSAEQYF	TGTGCCAGCAGCCAAGATTTAATGGGACAGGGGTCCGCCGAGCAGTACTTC
few	TRBJ2-3	NA	TRBV7-2	CASSLGATKYF	TGTGCCAGCAGCTTAGGGGCGACCAAGTATTTT
NA	TRBJ2-1	TRBD1	TRBV3-1	CASKGTATLLGEQFF	TGTGCCAGCAAAGGGACAGCCACCCTTCTGGGCGAGCAGTTCTTC
few	TRBJ1-2	TRBD1	TRBV5-1	CASSRQGSDYGYTF	TGCGCCAGCAGTCGACAGGGGTCCGACTATGGCTACACCTTC
many	TRBJ1-2	NA	TRBV12-3/TRBV12-4	CASRRLEDYGYTF	TGTGCCAGCAGGCGACTGGAAGACTATGGCTACACCTTC
NA	TRBJ2-3	NA	TRBV7-2	CASSSWDVGTDTQYF	TGTGCCAGCAGCTCGTGGGACGTGGGCACAGATACGCAGTATTTT
few	TRBJ2-2	NA	TRBV10-3	CAISESTGSNTGELFF	TGTGCCATCAGTGAGTCAACGGGGTCGAACACCGGGGAGCTGTTTTTT
many	TRBJ2-3	TRBD2	TRBV12-3/TRBV12-4	CASSFLAGGTDTQYF	TGTGCCAGCAGTTTCCTAGCGGGGGGCACAGATACGCAGTATTTT
many	TRBJ1-1	NA	TRBV12-3/TRBV12-4	CASSLVNTEAFF	TGTGCCAGCAGCCTGGTGAACACTGAAGCTTTCTTT